The 5 T cell receptor beta chains reported below all come from one sample, sequenced in a study of blood T cells in healthy people across ages. Primers used in a second PCR of about 7 to 11 cycles were a sample-barcoded 5' primer and a J-beta primer mix. From the 5' RACE reads, TCRdb called clonotypes with MiXCR, one entry per CDR3 protein. This sample has approximately 770,000 distinct CDR3 sequences, with 58% found just once. The sample taken for sequencing was blood. The receptor set was obtained from a man aged 30 to 45 in good health.

In DNA, the CDR3 is TGCAGCGTTGAACACAGGGGGCTGGACACCGGGGAGCTGTTTTTT. It translates to CSVEHRGLDTGELFF. The chain links TRBV29-1 to TRBJ2-2; 9 nucleotides agree with TRBD1. The V gene's germline CDR1 is SQVTM and CDR2 ANQGSEA. The CDR3 consists of 15 residues. Trimming removed 2 bases from V and 3 bases from J; junction bases left unmatched: 4.

V gene TRBV20-1 combines with J gene TRBJ1-1; no firm D call. The CDR3 loop spans 14 amino acids. Trimming left V 3 bases short and J 2 bases short, with 13 bases between. In germline, CDR1 is DFQATT, CDR2 SNEGSKA (reference sequence). As DNA, the CDR3 is TGCAGTGCTAGTGGGTCTACAGATAACACTGAAGCTTTCTTT. As protein: CSASGSTDNTEAFF.

This clonotype was found once. As DNA, the CDR3 is TGCAGTGCTAGAAGTGCGGCCGGGAAACAAGAAGCTTTCTTT. Encoded protein: CSARSAAGKQEAFF. This sequence joins TRBV20-1 and TRBJ1-1; no definite D call. The CDR3 covers 14 residues. CDR1 and CDR2 from the germline V gene are DFQATT and SNEGSKA (reference sequence). The V gene lost 2 bases and the J gene lost 8 bases, with 18 bases spanning the gap.

The chain employs TRBV7-9 and TRBJ1-6; D gene ambiguous. The CDR3 length is 17 residues. CDR1 and CDR2 from the germline V gene are SEHNR and FQNEAQ (reference sequence). V lost 3 bases to trimming and J lost 5 bases, with 17 bases between them. CDR3 sequence: CASSFTGPSFNNSPLHF. The DNA of the CDR3 is TGTGCCAGCAGCTTTACGGGTCCGAGCTTCAATAATTCACCCCTCCACTTT.

This sequence joins TRBV3-1 and TRBJ2-7, with 14 bases identical to TRBD2. J lost 5 bases, V lost 4 bases, and 13 bases had no gene match. CDR3 length: 18 residues. The germline gives CDR1 LGHDT, CDR2 YNNKEL (reference sequence). DNA for the CDR3: TGTGCCAGCAGCCGCATCCCGGGACTAGCGGGAGTTATCCACGAGCAGTACTTC. Amino acid sequence: CASSRIPGLAGVIHEQYF.